A single sample gave rise to the 3 T cell receptor beta chains below, sequenced in a study of T cell repertoires in cytomegalovirus infection. Their specific antigens are unknown. TCRdb analysed the reads with MiXCR anew, one entry per CDR3 protein. The sample holds about 350,000 distinct CDR3 sequences, about 35% seen once. Sequencing used cultured PBMCs, obtained from culture after CMV antigen stimulation. Receptors originate from a human donor in good health (CMV status not recorded). Some clones in this sample may be carry-over from other donors' samples.

V gene TRBV11-3 combines with J gene TRBJ2-3, with no clear D. This CDR3 has 15 residues. V was pared by 1 base and J by 3 bases, with 11 bases between. Germline CDR1 SGHNT, CDR2 YENEEA. The CDR3 DNA reads TGTGCCAGCAGCTTAGCCCCAACTGAGACAGATACGCAGTATTTT. It translates to CASSLAPTETDTQYF. Based on the CDR3 plus reference TRBV11-3 and TRBJ2-3, the full variable domain is EAGVVQSPRYKIIEKKQPVAFWCNPISGHNTLYWYLQNLGQGPELLIRYENEEAVDDSQLPKDRFSAERLKGVDSTLKIQPAELGDSAVYLCASSLAPTETDTQYFGPGTRLTVL.

This clonotype was detected only a few times. The chain has TRBV7-2 and TRBJ2-1; 13 bases match TRBD2. The CDR3 totals 15 residues. V was pared by 7 bases and J by 8 bases, with 8 bases of the junction left unmatched. Germline values: CDR1 SGHTA, CDR2 FQGNSA. CDR3 protein: CASTHTSGGGDEQFF. The CDR3 bases are TGTGCCAGCACACATACTAGCGGGGGGGGGGATGAGCAGTTCTTC.

This clonotype was seen only a few times. V gene TRBV4-3 combines with J gene TRBJ1-3; D might be TRBD1 (6 bases). V was clipped by 1 base and J by 2 bases, with 9 bases between them. The CDR3 is 15 residues long. Germline V gene lookup returns CDR1 LGHNA and CDR2 YSLEER. The CDR3 DNA sequence: TGCGCCAGCAGCCAAGCGTACAGGGCTGGAAACACCATATATTTT. Residues: CASSQAYRAGNTIYF.